This T cell receptor (beta chain) is from a study of OX40 agonist ivuxolimab in advanced cancers. About the research overall: While on treatment, patients had intravenous ivuxolimab at 0.01 to 10 mg/kg every 2 weeks.

The CDR3 totals 16 residues. Germline loops: CDR1 MNHEY, CDR2 SMNVEV (reference sequence). V was pared by 6 bases and J by 6 bases, with 13 bases of the junction left unmatched. The method was immunoSEQ multiplex PCR; TCRdb's version includes in-frame clones alone and lacks a portion of them. This sample has about 80,000 clones; roughly 91% occur once, and the top ten carry roughly 0.3%. This clone was detected only once. This clonotype was sampled from an adult with an advanced solid tumor such as melanoma, head and neck, liver or kidney cancer. The chain links TRBV27 to TRBJ2-3; the match to TRBD2 covers 9 bases. This specimen consisted of CD4+ or CD8+ T cells sorted from blood, obtained in a trial of the OX40 agonist ivuxolimab. The CDR3 bases are TGTGCCAGCAGCTATCTAGCGGGAAGTTCCTCGGATACGCAGTATTTT. This gives the protein CASSYLAGSSSDTQYF.